The sequence of this T cell receptor beta chain was determined in a study of brain metastases from non-small cell lung cancer. Study observations and caveats: Fewer infiltrating T cells were found in brain metastases than primaries. Metastases had sparse T cells but largely shared repertoires with primaries. T-cell clones appeared expanded in nearly 65% of brain metastases relative to matched primary tumors.

This clone was seen a single time. The antigen remains unidentified. Repertoires were generated with immunoSEQ multiplex PCR, while TCRdb's copy carries only in-frame clones and drops some. Here the sample spans 1,600 or so clones, just over 90% being singletons. The CDR3 contains 15 residues. Germline lookup yields CDR1 GTSNPN and CDR2 SVGIG (reference sequence). V was trimmed by 3 bases and J by 0 bases, leaving 12 bases between them. Sequencing was done on a sample of tissue from a brain metastasis. The V and J genes are TRBV30 and TRBJ1-3; D may be TRBD1 (6 bases). This clonotype was sampled from a donor aged 40 or older with non-small cell lung cancer. The CDR3 here is CAWRRDNFSGNTIYF. The CDR3 DNA reads as TGTGCCTGGAGGAGGGACAACTTCTCTGGAAACACCATATATTTT.